This T cell receptor beta chain stems from a study of early T cells in non-severe SARS-CoV-2 infection (dated by TCRdb to the early 2020s). Regarding the complete study: Because TCR sequencing relied on bulk RNA taken from unsorted whole blood, pairing of alpha and beta chains was not possible. The paper as a whole reports these results and caveats: VDJdb matching was skewed toward anti-spike CD8 responses and likely underestimated virus-specific expansions by missing private and CD4 specificities.

This clonotype was seen a handful of times. Its cognate antigen has yet to be identified. The sample holds no much larger clone one base away, and base qualities are not on file. According to the germline V gene (reference sequence), CDR1 reads GTSNPN and CDR2 reads SVGIG. Trimming at the junction amounts to 0 bases on V and 1 base on J, and the germline ends lie 9 bases apart. The CDR3 runs 14 amino acids, cysteine and phenylalanine included. Here the CDR3 DNA is all that survives: 42 bases in frame from base 1. Set within a cohort of healthcare workers in London, UK, this nested case-control study involved weekly PCR testing of nasopharyngeal swabs along with blood sampling. Healthcare workers were recruited between 23 and 31 March 2020, during the week of the UK lockdown, and were followed weekly for up to roughly 16 weeks. Library method: 5' RACE. Sequenced on a NextSeq 500. In the TCR library protocol, unique molecular identifiers were attached to individual cDNA molecules to correct for PCR bias and sequencing error. Sequencing covered both TCR alpha and beta chains, and within each sample the abundances of alpha and beta sequences were tightly co-correlated. Turning to the authors' computational methods: Decombinator V4 was used to annotate the V gene, J gene and CDR3 of the TCR sequences. Expanded TCRs were defined as changing significantly between any two time points under a Poisson model with p below 0.0001. TCR abundances were normalised to the total number of TCRs sequenced per sample and expressed as counts per million. TRAV1-2 paired with TRAJ12, TRAJ20 or TRAJ33 defined MAIT TCRs, while TRAV10 paired with TRAJ18 defined iNKT TCRs. VDJdb, accessed 1 November 2021, was searched for CMV, EBV and SARS-CoV-2 annotated TCRs, with TCRs annotated for multiple antigens excluded. TCRdb's own reprocessing of the public reads used fastp at Q25 and MiXCR and kept productive beta chains. Every CDR3 protein is listed once, alongside the most common genes and DNA of its rows. TCRdb, rather than the study authors, made the V and J calls. The sample contains around 50,000 distinct CDR3 sequences, roughly 9.8% of them found a single time. The ten largest clones capture 8% to 10% of the sample.

The receptor chain draws on TRBV30 and TRBJ1-1; a confident D gene designation cannot be given. The TCR comes from an adult who was a healthcare worker with PCR-confirmed SARS-CoV-2 infection or an uninfected control (not recorded which). The sequenced sample consisted of whole blood. In nucleotide form, the sequence is TGTGCCTGGAGTGTACCCGGCCAGAACACTGAAGCTTTCTTT. This codes for CAWSVPGQNTEAFF.